The next 5 T cell receptor beta chains were all read from a single sample in a study of shared clonotypes between healthy human individuals. The assay was immunoSEQ multiplex PCR, and TCRdb's table has in-frame clones only and misses some. Among fewer than 850,000 clones listed, 72% were seen once. The sample comprised memory CD4+ T cells sorted from blood. Subset here: CD45RA-negative fraction. All receptors derive from a woman in her twenties or thirties in good health.

The CDR3 loop reads CASSYSSGTRDTQYF. The DNA of the CDR3 is TGTGCCAGCAGTTACTCTTCGGGGACAAGGGATACGCAGTATTTT. The chain links TRBV6-5 to TRBJ2-3, with D tentatively TRBD1 (6 bases). Trimming pared 0 bases from V and 6 bases from J, leaving 13 bases between. Germline CDR1 MNHEY, CDR2 SVGAGI. The CDR3 runs to 15 residues.

This clone was detected only a few times. The V call is TRBV28, the J call TRBJ1-2; 8 bases match TRBD1. Germline V CDR1 and CDR2: MDHEN, SYDVKM. The J segment lost 4 bases and the V segment lost 10 bases, leaving 8 bases of the junction unmatched. This CDR3 region has 13 residues. In nucleotides, the CDR3 is TGTGCCACTTGGACAGGGTCAAGCTATGGCTACACCTTC. The encoded protein is CATWTGSSYGYTF.

The rearrangement joins TRBV7-3 to TRBJ2-2, with D maybe TRBD2 (5 bases). CDR1 SGHTA and CDR2 FQGTGA come from the germline V gene. Trimming shortened V by 8 bases and J by 4 bases, and 14 bases separated the two germline ends. The CDR3 extends over 14 amino acids. CDR3 amino acids: CASGSDRGTGELFF. The CDR3 region has the DNA TGTGCCAGCGGGAGCGATCGGGGCACCGGGGAGCTGTTTTTT.

In its sample, this clone was seen once. V gene TRBV30 combines with J gene TRBJ2-3; D possibly corresponds to TRBD2 (5 bases). Germline values: CDR1 GTSNPN, CDR2 SVGIG (reference sequence). The CDR3 loop spans 13 amino acids. V lost 0 bases and J lost 10, with 14 bases in between. The CDR3 here is CAWSVAQAGAQYF. In DNA form, the CDR3 reads TGTGCCTGGAGTGTAGCTCAGGCGGGTGCGCAGTATTTT.

V usage is TRBV28 and J usage is TRBJ2-6; tentative D call: TRBD2 (6 bases). Trimming removed 6 bases from V and 2 bases from J, with 14 bases in between. CDR1 MDHEN and CDR2 SYDVKM come from the germline V gene. This CDR3 has 16 amino acids. CDR3 in DNA: TGTGCCAGCAGCCTCAACCCGGGGGCTGGGGCCAACGTCCTGACTTTC. It encodes CASSLNPGAGANVLTF.